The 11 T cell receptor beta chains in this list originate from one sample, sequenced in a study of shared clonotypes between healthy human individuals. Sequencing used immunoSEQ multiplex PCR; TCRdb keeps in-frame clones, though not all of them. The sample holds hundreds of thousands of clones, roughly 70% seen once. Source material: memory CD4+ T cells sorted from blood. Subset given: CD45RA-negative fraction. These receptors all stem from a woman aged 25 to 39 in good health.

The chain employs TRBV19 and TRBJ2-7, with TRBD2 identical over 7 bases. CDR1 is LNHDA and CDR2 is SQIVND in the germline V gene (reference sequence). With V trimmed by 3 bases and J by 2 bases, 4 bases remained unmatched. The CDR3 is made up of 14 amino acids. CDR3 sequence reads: CASSMGGNTYEQYF. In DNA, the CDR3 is TGTGCCAGTAGTATGGGAGGGAACACCTACGAGCAGTACTTC.

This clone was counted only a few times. The CDR3 nucleotides are TGTGCCAGCAGCTCCGACTTCAACCCGACATACGAGCAGTACTTC. Translation gives CASSSDFNPTYEQYF. The chain employs TRBV11-2 and TRBJ2-7; no clear D. CDR1 and CDR2 (germline): SGHAT, FQNNGV. The CDR3 sequence is 15 residues long. V was pared by 4 bases and J by 4 bases, with 17 bases between.

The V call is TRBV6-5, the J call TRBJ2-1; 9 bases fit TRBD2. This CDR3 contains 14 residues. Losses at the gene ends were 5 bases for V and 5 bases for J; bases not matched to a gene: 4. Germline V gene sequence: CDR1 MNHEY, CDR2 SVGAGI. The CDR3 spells CASSPRTSDNEQFF. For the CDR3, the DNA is TGTGCCAGCAGTCCCCGGACTAGCGACAATGAGCAGTTCTTC.

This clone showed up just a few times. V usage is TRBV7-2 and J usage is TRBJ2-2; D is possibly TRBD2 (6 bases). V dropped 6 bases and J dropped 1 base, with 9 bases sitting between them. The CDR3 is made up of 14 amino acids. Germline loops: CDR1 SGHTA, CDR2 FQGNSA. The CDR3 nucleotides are TGTGCCAGCAGATATAGCGGGAACACCGGGGAGCTGTTTTTT. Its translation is CASRYSGNTGELFF.

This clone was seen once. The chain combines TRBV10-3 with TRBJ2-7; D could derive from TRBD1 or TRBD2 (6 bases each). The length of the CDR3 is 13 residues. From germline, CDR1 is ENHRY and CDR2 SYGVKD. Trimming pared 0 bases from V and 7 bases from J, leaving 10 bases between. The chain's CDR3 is CAISESKGGEQYF. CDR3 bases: TGTGCCATCAGTGAGTCGAAGGGGGGAGAGCAGTACTTC.

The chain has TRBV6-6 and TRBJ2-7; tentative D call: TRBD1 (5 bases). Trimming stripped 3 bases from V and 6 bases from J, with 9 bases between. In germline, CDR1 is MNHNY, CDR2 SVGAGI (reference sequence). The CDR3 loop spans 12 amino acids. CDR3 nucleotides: TGTGCCAGCAGTTATTCAGGGTCCGAGCAGTACTTC. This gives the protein CASSYSGSEQYF.

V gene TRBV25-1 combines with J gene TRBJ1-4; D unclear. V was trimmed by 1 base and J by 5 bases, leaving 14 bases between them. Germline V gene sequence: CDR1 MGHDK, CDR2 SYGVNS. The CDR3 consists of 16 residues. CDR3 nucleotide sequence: TGTGCCAGCAGTGAATCGGGGAGGGAAGCGAATGAAAAACTGTTTTTT. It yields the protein CASSESGREANEKLFF. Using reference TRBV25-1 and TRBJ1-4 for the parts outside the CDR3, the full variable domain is EADIYQTPRYLVIGTGKKITLECSQTMGHDKMYWYQQDPGMELHLIHYSYGVNSTEKGDLSSESTVSRIRTEHFPLTLESARPSHTSQYLCASSESGREANEKLFFGSGTQLSVL.

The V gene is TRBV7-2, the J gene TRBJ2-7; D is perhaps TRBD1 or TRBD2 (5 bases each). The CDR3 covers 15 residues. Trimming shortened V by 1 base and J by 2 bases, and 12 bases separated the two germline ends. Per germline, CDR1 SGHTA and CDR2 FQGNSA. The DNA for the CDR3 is TGTGCCAGCAGCTTAGGGGACGGCGCAGCCTACGAGCAGTACTTC. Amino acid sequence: CASSLGDGAAYEQYF.

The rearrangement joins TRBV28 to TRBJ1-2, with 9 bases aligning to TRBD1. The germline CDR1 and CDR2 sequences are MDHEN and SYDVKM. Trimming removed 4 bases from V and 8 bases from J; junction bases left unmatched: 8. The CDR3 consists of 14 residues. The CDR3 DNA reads TGTGCCAGCAGTTCCCTACAGGGGGCGAGAGGCTACACCTTC. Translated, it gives CASSSLQGARGYTF.

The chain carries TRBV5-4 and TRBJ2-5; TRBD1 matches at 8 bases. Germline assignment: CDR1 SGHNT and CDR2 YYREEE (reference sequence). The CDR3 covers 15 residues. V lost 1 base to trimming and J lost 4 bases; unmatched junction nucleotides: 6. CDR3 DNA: TGTGCCAGCAGCTTGTATGAGACAGGGGTAGAGACCCAGTACTTC. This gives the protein CASSLYETGVETQYF.

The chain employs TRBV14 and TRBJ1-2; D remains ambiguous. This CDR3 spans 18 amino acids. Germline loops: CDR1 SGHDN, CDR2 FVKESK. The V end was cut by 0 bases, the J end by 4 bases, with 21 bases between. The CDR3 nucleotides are TGTGCCAGCAGCCAAGATATTTTTGCCAACCACCTGGCCTATGGCTACACCTTC. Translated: CASSQDIFANHLAYGYTF. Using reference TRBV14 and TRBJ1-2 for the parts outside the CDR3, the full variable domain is EAGVTQFPSHSVIEKGQTVTLRCDPISGHDNLYWYRRVMGKEIKFLLHFVKESKQDESGMPNNRFLAERTGGTYSTLKVQPAELEDSGVYFCASSQDIFANHLAYGYTFGSGTRLTVV.